The clone carrying this T cell receptor beta chain was observed a single time. From germline, CDR1 is LNHDA and CDR2 SQIVND (reference sequence). The V end was cut by 6 bases, the J end by 2 bases, with 13 bases between. CDR3 length equals 15 residues. The data originate from a study of T cells after somatic rescue of genetic block. Repertoires were generated with immunoSEQ multiplex PCR, while TCRdb's copy carries only in-frame clones and drops some. The sample includes roughly 67,000 clones, around 93% of them seen just once. This clonotype was obtained from a middle-aged man. Source material: peripheral blood mononuclear cells (PBMCs). The chain is built from TRBV19 and TRBJ2-2; tentative D call: TRBD2 (5 bases). In nucleotides, the CDR3 is TGTGCCAGTAGCGGACGGAGGATAAACACCGGGGAGCTGTTTTTT. As protein: CASSGRRINTGELFF.